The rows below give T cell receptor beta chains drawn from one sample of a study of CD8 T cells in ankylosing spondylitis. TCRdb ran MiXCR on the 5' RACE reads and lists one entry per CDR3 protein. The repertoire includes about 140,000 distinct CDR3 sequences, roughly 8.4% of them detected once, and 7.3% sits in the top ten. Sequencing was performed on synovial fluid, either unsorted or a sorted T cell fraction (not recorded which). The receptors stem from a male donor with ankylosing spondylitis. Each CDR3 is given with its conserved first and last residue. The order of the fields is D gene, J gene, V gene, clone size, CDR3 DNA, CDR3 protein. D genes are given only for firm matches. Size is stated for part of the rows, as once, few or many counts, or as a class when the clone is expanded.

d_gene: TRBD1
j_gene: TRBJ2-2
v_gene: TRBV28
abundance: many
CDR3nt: TGTGCCAGCAGTTTATTGCTTTTGGACAGGCGAAGAACCGGGGAGCTGTTTTTT
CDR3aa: CASSLLLLDRRRTGELFF

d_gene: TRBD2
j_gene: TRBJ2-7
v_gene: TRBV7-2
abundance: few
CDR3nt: TGTGCCAGCAGCCCCAGCGGGGGGCGAAACTACGAGCAGTACTTC
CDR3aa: CASSPSGGRNYEQYF

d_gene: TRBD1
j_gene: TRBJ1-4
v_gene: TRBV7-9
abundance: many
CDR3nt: TGTGCCAGCGTGTATCAGGGGGCCTCTAATGAAAAACTGTTTTTT
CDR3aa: CASVYQGASNEKLFF

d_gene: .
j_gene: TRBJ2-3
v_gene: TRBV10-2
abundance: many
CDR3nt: TGCGCCAGCACCCCCCTTGAGGACTGGGACACAGATACGCAGTATTTT
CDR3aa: CASTPLEDWDTDTQYF

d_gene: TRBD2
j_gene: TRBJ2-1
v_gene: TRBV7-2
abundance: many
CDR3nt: TGTGCCAGCAGCTCGGGGGGGACTTTCGGCAATGAGCAGTTCTTC
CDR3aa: CASSSGGTFGNEQFF

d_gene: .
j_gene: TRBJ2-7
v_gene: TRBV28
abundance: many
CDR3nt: TGTGCCAGCGATACTCGAGGCGTAGGGGTTAACTACGAGCAGTACTTC
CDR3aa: CASDTRGVGVNYEQYF

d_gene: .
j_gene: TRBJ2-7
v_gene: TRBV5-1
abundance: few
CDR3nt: TGCGCCAGCAGCGCACCCAATGACAGTCGTACCTACGAGCAGTACTTC
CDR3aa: CASSAPNDSRTYEQYF

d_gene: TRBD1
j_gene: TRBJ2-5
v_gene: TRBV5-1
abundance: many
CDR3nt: TGCGCCAGCGGTTGGGACAGTCAAGAGACCCAGTACTTC
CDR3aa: CASGWDSQETQYF

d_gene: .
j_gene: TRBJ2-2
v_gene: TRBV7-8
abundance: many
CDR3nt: TGTGCCAGCAGCTCCCCCCTAGGGCGAGACACCGGGGAGCTGTTTTTT
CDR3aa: CASSSPLGRDTGELFF

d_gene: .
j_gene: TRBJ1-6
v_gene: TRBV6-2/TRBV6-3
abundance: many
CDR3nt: TGTGCCAGCAGTTCGGGGGATAATTCACCCCTCCACTTT
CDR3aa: CASSSGDNSPLHF

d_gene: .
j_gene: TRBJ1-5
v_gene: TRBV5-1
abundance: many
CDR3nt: TGCGCCAGCAGCCCGGACCCGGGGGTTTTACAGCCCCAGCATTTT
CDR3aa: CASSPDPGVLQPQHF

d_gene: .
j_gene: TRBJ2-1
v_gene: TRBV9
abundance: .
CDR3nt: TGTGCCAGCAGCGTAGACTATGAGCCCAATGAGCAGTTCTTC
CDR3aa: CASSVDYEPNEQFF

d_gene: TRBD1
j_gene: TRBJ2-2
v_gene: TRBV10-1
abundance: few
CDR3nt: TGCGCCAGCAGTGAGGCGACAGGGTACACCGGGGAGCTGTTTTTT
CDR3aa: CASSEATGYTGELFF

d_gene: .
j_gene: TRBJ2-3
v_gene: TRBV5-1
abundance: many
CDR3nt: TGCGCCAGCAGCTTGCCACCTCTCGGGGGCCGAGATACGCAGTATTTT
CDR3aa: CASSLPPLGGRDTQYF

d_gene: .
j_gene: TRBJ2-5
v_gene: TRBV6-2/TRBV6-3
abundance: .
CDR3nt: TGTGCCAGCAGTTACGGCTGGGGTGCCGGCCAAGAGACCCAGTACTTC
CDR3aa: CASSYGWGAGQETQYF

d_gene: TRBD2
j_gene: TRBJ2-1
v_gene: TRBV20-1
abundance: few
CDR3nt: TGCAGTGCCGCTGCTAGCGGGTTAATGGACTACAATGAGCAGTTCTTC
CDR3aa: CSAAASGLMDYNEQFF

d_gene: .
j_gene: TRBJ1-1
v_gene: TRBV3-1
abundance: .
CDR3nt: TGTGCCAGCAGTACTTACACTGAAGCTTTCTTT
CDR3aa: CASSTYTEAFF

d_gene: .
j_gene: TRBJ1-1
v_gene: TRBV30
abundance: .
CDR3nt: TGTGCCTACGGAGAATATAGGGCCACTGAAGCTTTCTTT
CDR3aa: CAYGEYRATEAFF

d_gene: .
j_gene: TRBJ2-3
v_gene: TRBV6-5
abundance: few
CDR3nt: TGTGCCAGCAGTTCCCCGTCGGGAAGAGGCACAGATACGCAGTATTTT
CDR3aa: CASSSPSGRGTDTQYF

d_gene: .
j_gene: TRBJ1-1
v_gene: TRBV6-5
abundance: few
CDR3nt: TGTGCCAGCAGTGCGTGGGGCTCTGAAGCTTTCTTT
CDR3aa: CASSAWGSEAFF

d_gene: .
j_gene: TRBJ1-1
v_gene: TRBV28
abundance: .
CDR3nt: TGTGCCAGCAGTCCCGACGGGGACACTGAAGCTTTCTTT
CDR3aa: CASSPDGDTEAFF

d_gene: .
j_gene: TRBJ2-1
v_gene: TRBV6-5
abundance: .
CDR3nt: TGTGCCAGCAGTTGGAGGGCGACCTACAATGAGCAGTTCTTC
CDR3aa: CASSWRATYNEQFF

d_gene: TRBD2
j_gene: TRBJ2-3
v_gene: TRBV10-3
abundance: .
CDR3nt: TGTGCCGCAGTAGGGACTAGCGGAAGCACAGATACGCAGTATTTT
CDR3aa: CAAVGTSGSTDTQYF

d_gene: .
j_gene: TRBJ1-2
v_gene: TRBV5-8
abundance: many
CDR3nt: TGTGCCAGCAGCTTAATCTGGGGTGGATATGGCTACACCTTC
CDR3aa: CASSLIWGGYGYTF

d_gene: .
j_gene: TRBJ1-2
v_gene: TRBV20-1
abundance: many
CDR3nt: TGCAGTGCTAGATCTGATAGACGAGGAGGAGGAAGCGGCTATGGCTACACCTTC
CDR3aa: CSARSDRRGGGSGYGYTF

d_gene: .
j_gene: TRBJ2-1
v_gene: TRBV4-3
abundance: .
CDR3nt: TGCGCCAGCAGCCGTTTCCCGGGGAATGAGCAGTTCTTC
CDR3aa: CASSRFPGNEQFF

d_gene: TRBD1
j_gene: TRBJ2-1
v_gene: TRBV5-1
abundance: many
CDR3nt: TGCGCCAGCAGCTGGGGACAGGGAGGCAATGAGCAGTTCTTC
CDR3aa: CASSWGQGGNEQFF

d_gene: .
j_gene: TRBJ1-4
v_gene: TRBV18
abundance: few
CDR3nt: TGTGCCAGCCAACGGACGGTGAATGAAAAACTGTTTTTT
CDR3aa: CASQRTVNEKLFF

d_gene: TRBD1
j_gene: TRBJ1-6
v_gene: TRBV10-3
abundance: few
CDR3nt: TGTGCCATCAGTGAGTCAGGGACAGGGTCCTATAATTCACCCCTCCACTTT
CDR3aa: CAISESGTGSYNSPLHF

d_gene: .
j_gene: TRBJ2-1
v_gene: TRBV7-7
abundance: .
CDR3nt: TGTGCTAGCAGCTCGGGGAGGACTGGCCACAATGAGCAGTTCTTC
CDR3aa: CASSSGRTGHNEQFF

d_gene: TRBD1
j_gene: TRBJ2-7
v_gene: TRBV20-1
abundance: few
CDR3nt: TGCAGTGCTAGGCCCCTCGGACAGGGATCCTACGAGCAGTACTTC
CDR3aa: CSARPLGQGSYEQYF

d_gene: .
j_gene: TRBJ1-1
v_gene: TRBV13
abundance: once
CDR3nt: TGTGCCAGCAGCAAACGAACCGGGGAAGCTTTCTTT
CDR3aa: CASSKRTGEAFF

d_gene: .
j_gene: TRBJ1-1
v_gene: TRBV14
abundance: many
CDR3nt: TGTGCCAGCAGCCAAGTGCCAGGGTCGGGGAACACTGAAGCTTTCTTT
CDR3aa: CASSQVPGSGNTEAFF

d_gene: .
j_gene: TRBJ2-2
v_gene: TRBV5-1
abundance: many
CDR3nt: TGCGCCAGCAGCTTGACGGGGGCGAACACCGGGGAGCTGTTTTTT
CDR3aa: CASSLTGANTGELFF

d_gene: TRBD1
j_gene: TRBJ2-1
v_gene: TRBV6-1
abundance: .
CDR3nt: TGTGCCAGCAGTGAATTACGGGGACAGGGCAATGAGCAGTTCTTC
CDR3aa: CASSELRGQGNEQFF

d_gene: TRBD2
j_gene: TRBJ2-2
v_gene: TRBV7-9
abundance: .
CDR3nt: TGTGCCAGCAGAGTCCAAGCGGGGGGGCCGGACGGGGAGCTGTTTTTT
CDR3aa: CASRVQAGGPDGELFF

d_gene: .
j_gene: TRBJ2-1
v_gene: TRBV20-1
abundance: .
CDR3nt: TGCGCCGGGAAACAGAACGCTTGGGATGAGCAGTTCTTC
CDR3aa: CAGKQNAWDEQFF

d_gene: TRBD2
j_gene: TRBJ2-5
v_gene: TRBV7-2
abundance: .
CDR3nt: TGTGCCAGCAGCTCCCGACTAGCCCAAGAGACCCAGTACTTC
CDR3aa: CASSSRLAQETQYF

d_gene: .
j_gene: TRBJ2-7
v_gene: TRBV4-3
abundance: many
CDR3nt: TGCGCCAGCAGCCAAGCGGGGGCCCCCGAGCAGTACTTC
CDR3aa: CASSQAGAPEQYF

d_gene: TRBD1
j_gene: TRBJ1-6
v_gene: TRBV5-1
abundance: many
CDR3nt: TGCGCCAGCAGCTCGGGACAGCTTAATTCACCCCTCCACTTT
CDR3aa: CASSSGQLNSPLHF

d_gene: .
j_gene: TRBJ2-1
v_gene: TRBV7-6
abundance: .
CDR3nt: TGTGCCAGCAGCTTAAGGGCGGAGTACAATGAGCAGTTCTTC
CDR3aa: CASSLRAEYNEQFF

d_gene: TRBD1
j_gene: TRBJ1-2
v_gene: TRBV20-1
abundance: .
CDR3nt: TGCAGTGCTCGGACAGGGCTGGGGGGCTACACCTTC
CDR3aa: CSARTGLGGYTF

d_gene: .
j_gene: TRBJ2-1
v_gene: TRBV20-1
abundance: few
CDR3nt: TGCAGTGCGTGGGACTTTCGTAACAATGAGCAGTTCTTC
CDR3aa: CSAWDFRNNEQFF

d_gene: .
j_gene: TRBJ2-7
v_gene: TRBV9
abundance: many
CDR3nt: TGTGCCAGCAGCGTAGATGCAGGGCCTACCTACGAGCAGTACTTC
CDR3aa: CASSVDAGPTYEQYF

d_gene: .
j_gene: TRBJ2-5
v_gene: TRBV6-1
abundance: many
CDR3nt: TGTGCCAGCGGCCAGGGGCTCGCGGAGACCCAGTACTTC
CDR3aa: CASGQGLAETQYF

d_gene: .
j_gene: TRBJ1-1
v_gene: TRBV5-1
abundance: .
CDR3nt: TGCGCCAGCAGCTCCCTGGGAGACACTGAAGCTTTCTTT
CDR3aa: CASSSLGDTEAFF

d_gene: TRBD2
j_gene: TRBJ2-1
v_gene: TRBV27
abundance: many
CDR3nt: TGTGCCAGCAGAAAGGGATTAGGCGGGGGTTTTTACAATGAGCAGTTCTTC
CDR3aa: CASRKGLGGGFYNEQFF

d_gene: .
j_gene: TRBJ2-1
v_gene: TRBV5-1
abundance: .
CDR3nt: TGCGCCAGCAGCTTTACCGGGACATCCTACAATGAGCAGTTCTTC
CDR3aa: CASSFTGTSYNEQFF